This TCR beta chain came from a study of blood T cell repertoires in COVID-19. Study background: Sites across the United States, Italy and Spain contributed samples from acute and convalescent COVID-19. PBMCs, B-cell-depleted T cells, or T cells provided the cDNA or gDNA that made up the material.

Original data processing: Amplification with reference gene primers provided the estimates of nucleated cell counts. Clones were sequenced by immunoSEQ multiplex PCR, and TCRdb holds only the in-frame ones, with some missing. V and J calls and clone size are given by that table; D and trimming were obtained from the DNA. The data contain approximately 200,000 clones, 70% to 90% of them seen just once; the ten biggest clones take up about 4.5%. This CDR3 region has 12 residues. Looked up from germline, CDR1 is SNHLY and CDR2 is FYNNEI. Losses at the gene ends were 7 bases for V and 11 bases for J; bases not matched to a gene: 5. There are a few counts of this clone.

The material sequenced was peripheral blood. The chain couples TRBV2 to TRBJ1-6, with TRBD1 matching over 7 bases. The receptor's source is a man aged 50 to 60 with acute or convalescent COVID-19. Here the CDR3 DNA reads TGTGCCAGCACTCTACAGGGGACACCCCTCCACTTT. The encoded protein is CASTLQGTPLHF.